This TCR beta chain was sequenced in a study of T cells in Graves' hyperthyroidism and ophthalmopathy. Study overall: Peripheral blood samples were taken at initial diagnosis, prior to any treatment.

In its sample, this clonotype was seen a few times. The junction departs from germline at one end; a sequencing error may be responsible. From germline, CDR1 is SGHVS and CDR2 FNYEAQ. The CDR3 is 15 residues long. RNA transcripts provided the source from which TCR beta CDR3 regions were amplified. HTBI primers were employed in a first-round RT-PCR of the TCR CDR3. TCRdb re-derived calls from the multiplex PCR reads in MiXCR, one entry per CDR3 protein. Among around 500,000 distinct CDR3 sequences listed, approximately 15% were seen once. Sequenced sample: blood. The TCR originated in a woman between 18 and 29 years old with Graves' hyperthyroidism. V and J are TRBV7-6 and TRBJ2-1; TRBD2 matches at 12 bases. DNA of the CDR3: TGTGCCAGCAGCGCAAGACTAGCGGGGGTCAATGAGCATTTCTTC. As protein: CASSARLAGVNEHFF.